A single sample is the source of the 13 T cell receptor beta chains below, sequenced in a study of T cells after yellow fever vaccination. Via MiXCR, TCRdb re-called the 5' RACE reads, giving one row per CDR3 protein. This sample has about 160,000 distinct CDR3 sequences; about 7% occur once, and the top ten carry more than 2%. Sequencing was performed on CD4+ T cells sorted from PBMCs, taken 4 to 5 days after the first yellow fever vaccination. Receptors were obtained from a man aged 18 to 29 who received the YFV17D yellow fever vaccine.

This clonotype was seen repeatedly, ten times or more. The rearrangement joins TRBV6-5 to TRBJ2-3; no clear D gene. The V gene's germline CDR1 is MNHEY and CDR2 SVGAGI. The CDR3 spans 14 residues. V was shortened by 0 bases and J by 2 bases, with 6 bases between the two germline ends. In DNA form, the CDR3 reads TGTGCCAGCAGTTACTCGGCGGCCACAGATACGCAGTATTTT. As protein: CASSYSAATDTQYF.

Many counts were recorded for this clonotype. The CDR3 DNA sequence: TGTGCCAGCAGTTCGACCATAGTCGATCAGCCCCAGCATTTT. This translates into CASSSTIVDQPQHF. V is TRBV7-8 and J is TRBJ1-5; no clear D. Trimming pared 6 bases from V and 5 bases from J, leaving 14 bases between. There are 14 residues in the CDR3. The germline V gene encodes CDR1 SGHVS and CDR2 FQNEAQ. The entire variable domain, with the rest obtained from reference TRBV7-8 and TRBJ1-5, is as follows: GAGVSQSPRYKVAKRGQDVALRCDPISGHVSLFWYQQALGQGPEFLTYFQNEAQLDKSGLPSDRFFAERPEGSVSTLKIQRTQQEDSAVYLCASSSTIVDQPQHFGDGTRLSIL.

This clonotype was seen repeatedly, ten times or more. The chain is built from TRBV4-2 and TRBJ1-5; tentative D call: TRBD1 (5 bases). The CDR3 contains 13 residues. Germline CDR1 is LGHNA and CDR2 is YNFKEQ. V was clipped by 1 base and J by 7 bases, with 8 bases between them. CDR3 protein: CASSQGRAQPQHF. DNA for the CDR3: TGTGCCAGCAGCCAAGGCAGGGCCCAGCCCCAGCATTTT.

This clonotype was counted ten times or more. The CDR3 is CASSPGQGGGYTEAFF. DNA of the CDR3: TGTGCCAGCAGTCCCGGACAGGGCGGTGGGTACACTGAAGCTTTCTTT. The chain joins TRBV28 to TRBJ1-1; 8 bases fit TRBD1. The CDR3 sequence is 16 residues long. The V segment lost 5 bases and the J segment 3 bases; nucleotides outside the gene matches: 11. Germline V lookup: CDR1 MDHEN, CDR2 SYDVKM.

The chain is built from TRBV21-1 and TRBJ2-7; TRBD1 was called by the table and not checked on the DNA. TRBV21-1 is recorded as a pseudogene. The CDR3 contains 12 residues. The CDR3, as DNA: TGTGCCAGCAGCCCCCCTCGGGACGAGCAGTACGTC. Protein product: CASSPPRDEQYV.

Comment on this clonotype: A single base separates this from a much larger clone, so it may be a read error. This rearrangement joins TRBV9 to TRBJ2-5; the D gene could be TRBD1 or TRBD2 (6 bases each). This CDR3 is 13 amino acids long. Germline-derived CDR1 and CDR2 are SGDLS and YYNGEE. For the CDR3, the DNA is TGCCGACGAAGGGGGGCCTCCTTAGAGACCCGGTACTTC. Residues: CRRRGASLETRYF. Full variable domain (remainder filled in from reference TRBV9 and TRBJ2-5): DSGVTQTPKHLITATGQRVTLRCSPRSGDLSVYWYQQSLDQGLQFLIQYYNGEERAKGNILERFSAQQFPDLHSELNLSSLELGDSALYFCRRRGASLETRYFGPGTRLLVL.

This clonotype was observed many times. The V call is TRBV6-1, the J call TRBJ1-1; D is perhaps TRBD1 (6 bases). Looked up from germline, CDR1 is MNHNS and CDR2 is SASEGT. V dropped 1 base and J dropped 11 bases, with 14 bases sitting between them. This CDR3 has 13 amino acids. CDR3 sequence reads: CASSEDGQRLAFF. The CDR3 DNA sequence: TGTGCCAGCAGTGAAGACGGACAGAGGTTGGCTTTCTTT.

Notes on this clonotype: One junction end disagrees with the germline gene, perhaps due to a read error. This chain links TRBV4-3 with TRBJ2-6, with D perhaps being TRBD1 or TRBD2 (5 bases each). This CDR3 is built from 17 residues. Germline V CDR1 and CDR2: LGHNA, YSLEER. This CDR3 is CASSQEMGDVGANVMTF. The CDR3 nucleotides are TGCGCCAGCAGCCAAGAAATGGGGGACGTAGGGGCCAACGTCATGACTTTC.

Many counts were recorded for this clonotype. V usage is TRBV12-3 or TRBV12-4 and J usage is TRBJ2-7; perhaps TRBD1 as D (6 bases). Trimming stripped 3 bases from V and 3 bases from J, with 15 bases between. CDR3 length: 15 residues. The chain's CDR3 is CASSLSPGTIYEQYF. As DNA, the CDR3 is TGTGCCAGCAGTTTGTCGCCGGGGACAATCTACGAGCAGTACTTC.

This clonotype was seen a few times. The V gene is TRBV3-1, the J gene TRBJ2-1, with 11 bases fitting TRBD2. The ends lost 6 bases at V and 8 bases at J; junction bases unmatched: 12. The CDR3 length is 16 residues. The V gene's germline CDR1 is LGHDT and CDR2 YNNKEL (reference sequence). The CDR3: CASRPYSGGAGDEQFF. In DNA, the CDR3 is TGTGCCAGCAGGCCCTATAGCGGGGGGGCCGGGGATGAGCAGTTCTTC.

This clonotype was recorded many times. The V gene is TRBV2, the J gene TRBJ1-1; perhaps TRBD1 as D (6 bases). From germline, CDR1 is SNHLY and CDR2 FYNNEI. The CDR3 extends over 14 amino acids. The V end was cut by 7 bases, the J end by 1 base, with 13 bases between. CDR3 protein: CASTAEGGNTEAFF. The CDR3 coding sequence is TGTGCCAGCACAGCCGAAGGGGGGAACACTGAAGCTTTCTTT.

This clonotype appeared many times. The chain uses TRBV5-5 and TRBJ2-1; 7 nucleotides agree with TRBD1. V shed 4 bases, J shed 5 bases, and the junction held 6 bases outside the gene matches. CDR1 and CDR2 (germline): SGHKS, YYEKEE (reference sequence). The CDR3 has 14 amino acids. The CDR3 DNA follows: TGTGCCAGCAGCCTACAGGGGCAGAACAATGAGCAGTTCTTC. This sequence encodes CASSLQGQNNEQFF.

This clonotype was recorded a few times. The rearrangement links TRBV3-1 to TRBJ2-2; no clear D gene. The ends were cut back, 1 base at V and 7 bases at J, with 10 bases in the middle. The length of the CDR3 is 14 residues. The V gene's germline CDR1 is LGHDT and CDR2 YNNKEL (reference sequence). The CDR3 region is CASSQGHGYGELFF. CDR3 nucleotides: TGTGCCAGCAGCCAAGGTCACGGTTACGGGGAGCTGTTTTTT.